The clone carrying this T cell receptor beta chain was seen only a few times. Its antigen is currently unknown. TCRdb analysed the reads with MiXCR anew, one entry per CDR3 protein. Of 200,000 or so distinct CDR3 sequences listed, 15% to 20% are singletons. These data are taken from a study of T cell repertoires in cytomegalovirus infection. Findings and caveats of the study: Cumulative public TCR beta family frequency identified carriers of CMV plus the relevant HLA.

The CDR3 contains 16 residues. Germline CDR1 and CDR2: WSHSY and SAAADI. V lost 2 bases to trimming and J lost 0 bases, with 11 bases between them. The sequencing input was PBMCs. The receptor was derived from a human donor in good health (CMV status not recorded). Some clones in this sample may be carry-over from other donors' samples. The V call is TRBV10-2, the J call TRBJ1-3; D not certain. This CDR3 is CASSESLPSSGNTIYF. The CDR3 nucleotides are TGCGCCAGCAGTGAGAGTCTCCCGAGCTCTGGAAACACCATATATTTT.